The entry below describes one T cell receptor beta chain. Terminally differentiated effector memory CD45RA+ cells were excluded by CCR7 positive selection of CD45RO-negative cells. The method was immunoSEQ multiplex PCR; TCRdb's version includes in-frame clones alone and lacks a portion of them. The table lists 1.5 million to 2.5 million clones, less than 95% of them singletons. The CDR3 contains 16 residues. Germline V gene data show CDR1 as SGHDT and CDR2 as YYEEEE. V lost 0 bases to trimming and J lost 9 bases, with 19 bases between them. The data stem from a study of shared clonotypes between healthy human individuals. Study-level background: Donors, aged 18 to 49, were a couple of women and three men. Each donor's CD4 naive and CD4 memory cells filled three plates apiece, CD8 naive two, and CD8 memory one.

The genes are TRBV5-6 and TRBJ2-1; D unresolved. Material: naive CD8+ T cells sorted from blood. This TCR derives from a man between 18 and 29 years old in good health. This CDR3 is CASSLAVEFARGEQFF. DNA of the CDR3: TGTGCCAGCAGCTTGGCTGTGGAGTTCGCTCGTGGTGAGCAGTTCTTC.